One sample yielded the 21 T cell receptor beta chains listed below, sequenced in a study of Tregs in tolerant kidney transplant recipients. Recipients received nonmyeloablative bone marrow transplants from related graft donors, with transient mixed chimerism. Profiling relied on immunoSEQ multiplex PCR, and the TCRdb table lists in-frame clones only, not all of them. The sample lists 75,000 to 100,000 clones, more than 85% occurring once. The sequenced sample was CD4+ T cells from blood (PBMCs), obtained 12 months after the transplant. Every receptor here comes from a human patient who received a combined kidney and bone marrow transplant. T cells may partly derive from the graft donor.

CDR3: CASSSRLQSSTDTQYF. DNA for the CDR3: TGTGCCAGCAGCTCAAGACTACAATCTAGCACAGATACGCAGTATTTT. The chain has TRBV11-3 and TRBJ2-3, with TRBD2 as a possible D gene (5 bases). Germline V CDR1 and CDR2: SGHNT, YENEEA. The CDR3 is 16 residues long. Trimming removed 4 bases at V and 0 bases at J, with 14 bases between.

The chain is built from TRBV5-8 and TRBJ2-2; 9 nucleotides align to TRBD1. Per the germline V gene, CDR1 is SGHTS and CDR2 is YDEGEE. V gave up 5 bases and J gave up 4 bases; unmatched junction bases: 15. The CDR3 loop spans 18 amino acids. The CDR3 is CASRAYWGTGLGTGELFF. Written as DNA, the CDR3 is TGTGCCAGCAGAGCTTACTGGGGGACAGGGCTTGGCACCGGGGAGCTGTTTTTT. Complete variable domain (other parts from reference TRBV5-8 and TRBJ2-2): EAGVTQSPTHLIKTRGQQATLRCSPISGHTSVYWYQQALGLGLQFLLWYDEGEERNRGNFPPRFSGRQFPNYSSELNVNALELEDSALYLCASRAYWGTGLGTGELFFGEGSRLTVL.

The CDR3 reads CASSSEAAPYGYTF. The DNA of the CDR3 is TGTGCCAGCAGCTCCGAAGCCGCGCCCTATGGCTACACCTTC. The chain recombines TRBV6-6 with TRBJ1-2; D gene unclear. Looked up from germline, CDR1 is MNHNY and CDR2 is SVGAGI (reference sequence). CDR3 length equals 14 residues. V was trimmed by 6 bases and J by 4 bases, leaving 15 bases between them.

This chain links TRBV4-3 with TRBJ1-1; 8 bases line up with TRBD1. This CDR3 region has 17 residues. Trimming removed 0 bases from V and 0 bases from J; junction bases left unmatched: 6. CDR1 and CDR2 (germline): LGHNA, YSLEER. CDR3 region: CASSQDRGRVVNTEAFF. CDR3 coding DNA: TGCGCCAGCAGCCAAGACAGGGGGCGCGTGGTGAACACTGAAGCTTTCTTT.

This chain uses TRBV9 with TRBJ2-2; D perhaps matches TRBD2 (7 bases). Germline lookup yields CDR1 SGDLS and CDR2 YYNGEE. This CDR3 spans 16 amino acids. V was shortened by 0 bases and J by 4 bases, with 13 bases between the two germline ends. For the CDR3, the DNA is TGTGCCAGCAGCGTAGGGGGGGGGCGTTTCACCGGGGAGCTGTTTTTT. It codes for CASSVGGGRFTGELFF.

The count of this clone is one. The rearrangement joins TRBV18 to TRBJ2-5; 8 positions agree with TRBD1. V lost 2 bases to trimming and J lost 2 bases; unmatched junction nucleotides: 4. The CDR3 sequence is 15 residues long. Looked up from germline, CDR1 is KGHSH and CDR2 is LQKENI. The CDR3 DNA reads as TGTGCCAGCTCACCAAGGGGGACAGGACAAGAGACCCAGTACTTC. Translation gives CASSPRGTGQETQYF.

The CDR3 DNA reads TGTGCCAGCAGCTTAAAGAGTTTTCGGTACGAGCAGTACTTC. It translates to CASSLKSFRYEQYF. The chain recombines TRBV7-2 with TRBJ2-7; D is uncertain. Germline values: CDR1 SGHTA, CDR2 FQGNSA. The CDR3 covers 14 residues. V dropped 2 bases and J dropped 4 bases, with 12 bases sitting between them.

The rearrangement uses TRBV4-3 and TRBJ2-1, with TRBD2 identical over 8 bases. Germline V CDR1 and CDR2: LGHNA, YSLEER. The CDR3 has 17 amino acids. Losses at the gene ends were 0 bases for V and 2 bases for J; bases not matched to a gene: 6. The CDR3, as DNA: TGCGCCAGCAGCCAAGACGGGGGGCGGGGGGCCTACAATGAGCAGTTCTTC. Encoded protein: CASSQDGGRGAYNEQFF.

The V call is TRBV19, the J call TRBJ2-7; 10 bases line up with TRBD1. Germline V gene lookup returns CDR1 LNHDA and CDR2 SQIVND (reference sequence). This CDR3 contains 15 residues. The trim removed 2 bases at V and 5 bases at J, leaving 6 bases unmatched. CDR3 bases: TGTGCCAGTAGTATAAAGGGACAGGGGCATCACGAGCAGTACTTC. Translated, it gives CASSIKGQGHHEQYF.

The chain is built from TRBV4-2 and TRBJ2-7; TRBD1 matches at 7 bases. This CDR3 spans 14 amino acids. Germline-derived CDR1 and CDR2 are LGHNA and YNFKEQ. V lost 4 bases to trimming and J lost 0 bases; unmatched junction nucleotides: 3. CDR3 loop: CASSRDRSSYEQYF. The CDR3 DNA is TGTGCCAGCAGCCGGGACAGAAGCTCCTACGAGCAGTACTTC.

This chain uses TRBV10-3 with TRBJ2-7, with D hard to call. Trimming removed 7 bases at V and 2 bases at J, with 12 bases between. Per germline, CDR1 ENHRY and CDR2 SYGVKD. This CDR3 is built from 13 residues. CDR3 protein: CAIKNYQTYEQYF. The CDR3 DNA sequence: TGTGCCATCAAGAACTACCAAACCTACGAGCAGTACTTC.

This clone occurred once. The rearrangement uses TRBV7-3 and TRBJ2-2, with D possibly TRBD1 on 6 matching bases. Germline V CDR1 and CDR2: SGHTA, FQGTGA. The ends were cut back, 8 bases at V and 0 bases at J, with 13 bases in the middle. This CDR3 has 15 residues. As DNA, the CDR3 is TGTGCCAGCGCCCCAGACAGGACGAACACCGGGGAGCTGTTTTTT. Its translation: CASAPDRTNTGELFF.

The V gene is TRBV30, the J gene TRBJ2-1, with 16 bases fitting TRBD2. CDR1 and CDR2 (germline): GTSNPN, SVGIG (reference sequence). V trimming: 5 bases; J trimming: 7 bases; junction bases outside the gene matches: 11. There are 17 residues in the CDR3. The CDR3 DNA reads TGTGCCTGGGACCCGGGACTAGCGGGAGGGAAAGCGAATGAGCAGTTCTTC. It is translated as CAWDPGLAGGKANEQFF. The full variable domain, with the rest looked up from reference TRBV30 and TRBJ2-1, is SQTIHQWPATLVQPVGSPLSLECTVEGTSNPNLYWYRQAAGRGLQLLFYSVGIGQISSEVPQNLSASRPQDRQFILSSKKLLLSDSGFYLCAWDPGLAGGKANEQFFGPGTRLTVL.

The chain carries TRBV6-4 and TRBJ1-2; 9 bases fit TRBD1. With 7 bases clipped from V and 6 bases from J, the junction kept 12 bases outside the gene matches. Germline CDR1 reads MRHNA; CDR2 reads SNTAGT. The CDR3 is made up of 15 amino acids. The CDR3 here is CASTRNRDRAHGYTF. In DNA form, the CDR3 reads TGTGCCAGCACCCGCAACCGGGACAGGGCCCATGGCTACACCTTC.

This chain uses TRBV6-6 with TRBJ2-1, with 10 bases lining up with TRBD2. This CDR3 has 15 amino acids. Germline V gives CDR1 MNHNY, CDR2 SVGAGI (reference sequence). Trimming cost V 4 bases and J 7 bases; bases outside gene matches: 7. The CDR3 here is CASSWLAGARNEQFF. CDR3 nucleotide sequence: TGTGCCAGCAGTTGGCTAGCGGGGGCTCGGAATGAGCAGTTCTTC.

In nucleotides, the CDR3 is TGCGCCAGCAGCCGTATCGGGACAGGTAATGAGCAGTTCTTC. Translating gives CASSRIGTGNEQFF. V and J are TRBV5-1 and TRBJ2-1; TRBD1 matches at 8 bases. In germline, CDR1 is SGHRS, CDR2 YFSETQ. The CDR3 runs to 14 residues. The V segment lost 4 bases and the J segment 7 bases; nucleotides outside the gene matches: 7. The variable domain in full, with the rest retrieved from reference TRBV5-1 and TRBJ2-1, is KAGVTQTPRYLIKTRGQQVTLSCSPISGHRSVSWYQQTPGQGLQFLFEYFSETQRNKGNFPGRFSGRQFSNSRSEMNVSTLELGDSALYLCASSRIGTGNEQFFGPGTRLTVL.

The V and J genes are TRBV7-9 and TRBJ2-1; D remains ambiguous. The germline V gene encodes CDR1 SEHNR and CDR2 FQNEAQ (reference sequence). The CDR3 runs to 13 residues. Deletions cut 3 bases from V and 2 bases from J, with 5 bases between. This chain's CDR3 is CASSFYTYNEQFF. CDR3 nucleotides: TGTGCCAGCAGCTTTTACACCTACAATGAGCAGTTCTTC. Using reference TRBV7-9 and TRBJ2-1 for the parts outside the CDR3, the full variable domain is DTGVSQNPRHKITKRGQNVTFRCDPISEHNRLYWYRQTLGQGPEFLTYFQNEAQLEKSRLLSDRFSAERPKGSFSTLEIQRTEQGDSAMYLCASSFYTYNEQFFGPGTRLTVL.

The chain carries TRBV29-1 and TRBJ2-3; TRBD2 matches 7 bases. This CDR3 has 16 residues. Germline V gives CDR1 SQVTM, CDR2 ANQGSEA. V was pared by 3 bases and J by 2 bases, with 11 bases of the junction left unmatched. The CDR3 sequence is CSVDRVAGGVTDTQYF. In DNA, the CDR3 is TGCAGCGTTGATAGGGTAGCTGGGGGGGTCACAGATACGCAGTATTTT.

The chain recombines TRBV7-6 with TRBJ1-5, with a possible D match to TRBD1 (6 bases). Germline values: CDR1 SGHVS, CDR2 FNYEAQ. The V and J ends lost 5 bases and 5 bases respectively, with 19 bases between them. The CDR3 loop spans 16 amino acids. The CDR3 sequence is CASSPGGGTNYQPQHF. CDR3 nucleotides: TGTGCCAGCAGCCCTGGGGGGGGCACCAACTATCAGCCCCAGCATTTT.

CDR3 bases: TGTGCCAGCAGCTCTTCACCCGCACAGGTAGCCAATGAGCAGTTCTTC. Its protein product is CASSSSPAQVANEQFF. This chain joins TRBV7-9 and TRBJ2-1, with a tentative D call TRBD1 (5 bases). This CDR3 region has 16 residues. The V gene lost 4 bases and the J gene lost 6 bases, with 19 bases spanning the gap. Germline loops: CDR1 SEHNR, CDR2 FQNEAQ (reference sequence).

The chain employs TRBV4-3 and TRBJ2-1, with D perhaps matching TRBD2 (7 bases). The CDR3 consists of 16 residues. Trimming removed 1 base from V and 1 base from J, with 11 bases in between. The V gene's germline CDR1 is LGHNA and CDR2 YSLEER. For the CDR3, the DNA is TGCGCCAGCAGCCAAGTGGGGGGGCGGTCCTACAATGAGCAGTTCTTC. Translation gives CASSQVGGRSYNEQFF.